This T cell receptor (beta chain) derives from a study of monozygotic twins with inflammatory bowel disease. Whole-study results and caveats: People with IBD had fewer clonotypes in common with others than healthy twins did, especially with disease activity.

As for this clonotype: What it recognizes is unknown.

The CDR3 contains 16 residues. Germline V gene lookup returns CDR1 SEHNR and CDR2 FQNEAQ (reference sequence). Template switching appended UMIs that held a 6-nucleotide sample barcode. Reprocessing the 5' RACE reads, TCRdb reports a single entry for every CDR3 protein and omits DNA. This sample's table has 200,000 to 250,000 distinct CDR3 sequences. This receptor was taken from a human donor with ulcerative colitis or Crohn's disease, or a healthy co-twin of an affected twin (not recorded which). This rearrangement joins TRBV7-9 to TRBJ2-2; TCRdb's D gene call, TRBD1, goes unchecked for lack of DNA. Sequenced input: blood. CDR3 sequence reads: CASRIRDRDFTGELFF.